These T cell receptor beta chains were read from a single sample in a study of Ad26.COV2.S vaccination and SARS-CoV-2 variants. Some clones are missing from TCRdb's copy, which holds only in-frame ones; the method was immunoSEQ multiplex PCR. The sample records over 400,000 clones, about 90% being singletons. Specimen: peripheral blood, collected in a trial of Ad26.COV2.S vaccine versus placebo. The origin of the receptors is a person between 18 and 59 years old who received the Ad26.COV2.S COVID-19 vaccine or a placebo. CDR3s include the opening cysteine and the closing phenylalanine or tryptophan. The D gene is left open where the match is weak. Clone size is not always given. Where it is, it says once, few, many or a class for expanded clones.

v_gene,j_gene,abundance,d_gene,CDR3aa,CDR3nt
TRBV21-1,TRBJ2-3,.,.,CASSKTHHTDTQYF,TGTGCCAGCAGCAAAACCCATCACACAGATACGCAGTATTTT
TRBV5-1,TRBJ1-2,.,.,CASSPRDTTYGYTF,TGCGCCAGCAGCCCCCGGGATACAACCTATGGCTACACCTTC
TRBV3-1/TRBV3-2,TRBJ1-2,.,TRBD1,CASSQGVGTGGYGYTF,TGTGCCAGCAGCCAGGGCGTTGGGACAGGGGGCTATGGCTACACCTTC
TRBV11-2,TRBJ1-1,once,.,CASSLELGLGTEAFF,TGTGCCAGCAGCTTAGAGTTGGGGCTTGGGACTGAAGCTTTCTTT
TRBV24-1,TRBJ1-1,.,TRBD1,CATSDTGAKMNTEAFF,TGTGCCACCAGTGATACAGGGGCGAAGATGAACACTGAAGCTTTCTTT
TRBV14,TRBJ2-1,.,.,CASSHIGGRDEQFF,TGTGCCAGCAGCCACATTGGGGGGCGGGATGAGCAGTTCTTC
TRBV20-1,TRBJ2-5,.,TRBD2,CSASRFGGGDQETQYF,TGCAGTGCTAGTCGTTTCGGCGGGGGAGACCAAGAGACCCAGTACTTC
TRBV28,TRBJ1-1,.,.,CASSGQMNTEAFF,TGTGCCAGCAGCGGACAGATGAACACTGAAGCTTTCTTT
TRBV6-2/TRBV6-3,TRBJ1-1,.,.,CASSYSPGSDEAFF,TGTGCCAGCAGTTACAGTCCAGGTTCAGATGAAGCTTTCTTT
TRBV27,TRBJ2-1,.,TRBD2,CASSKLAGRNEQFF,TGTGCCAGCAGTAAACTAGCGGGGCGGAATGAGCAGTTCTTC
TRBV7-9,TRBJ2-1,.,.,CASSYSLSEQFF,TGTGCCAGCAGCTACTCTCTCTCTGAGCAGTTCTTC
TRBV7-7,TRBJ2-2,.,.,CASSSRNPGTRGRGTGELFF,TGTGCCAGCAGCTCCAGGAACCCTGGGACACGGGGACGAGGCACCGGGGAGCTGTTTTTT
TRBV7-9,TRBJ1-2,.,TRBD1,CASSRTGQSPNYGYTF,TGTGCCAGCAGCCGGACAGGGCAATCCCCAAACTATGGCTACACCTTC
TRBV7-9,TRBJ2-1,.,TRBD2,CASSRRTSGGLEQFF,TGTGCCAGCAGCAGGAGGACTAGCGGGGGGCTGGAGCAGTTCTTC